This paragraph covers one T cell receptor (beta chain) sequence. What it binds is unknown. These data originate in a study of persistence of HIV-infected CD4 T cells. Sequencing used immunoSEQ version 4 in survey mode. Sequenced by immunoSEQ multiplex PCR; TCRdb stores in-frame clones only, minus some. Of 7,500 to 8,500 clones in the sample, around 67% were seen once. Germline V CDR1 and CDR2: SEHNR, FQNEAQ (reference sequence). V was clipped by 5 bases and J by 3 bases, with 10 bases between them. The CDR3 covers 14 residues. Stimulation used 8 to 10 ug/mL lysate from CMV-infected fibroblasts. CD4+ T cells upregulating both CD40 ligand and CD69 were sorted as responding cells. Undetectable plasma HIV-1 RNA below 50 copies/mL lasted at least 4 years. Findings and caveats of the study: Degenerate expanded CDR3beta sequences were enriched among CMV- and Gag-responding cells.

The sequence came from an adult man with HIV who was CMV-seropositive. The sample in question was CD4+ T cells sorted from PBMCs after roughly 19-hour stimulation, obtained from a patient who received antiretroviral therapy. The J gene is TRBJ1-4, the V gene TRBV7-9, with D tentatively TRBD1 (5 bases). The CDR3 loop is CASSPGRANEKLFF. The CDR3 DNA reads TGTGCCAGCAGCCCGGGGCGGGCTAATGAAAAACTGTTTTTT.